Listed here are 8 T cell receptor beta chains from one sample, sequenced in a study of identical twins. TCRdb reanalysed the 5' RACE reads using MiXCR and keeps one entry per CDR3 protein. Among about 890,000 distinct CDR3 sequences listed, more than 9% were seen once. Separately, the same data were catalogued under a study of yellow fever vaccine responses in identical twins.

Specimen: PBMCs. The source is a young woman in good health.

The chain uses TRBV25-1 and TRBJ1-6; the D is unclear. Trimming took 6 bases from V and 8 from J, leaving 11 bases between them. CDR3 length equals 13 residues. Germline CDR1 MGHDK, CDR2 SYGVNS. CDR3 amino acids: CASSVTGDSPLHF. Written as DNA, the CDR3 is TGTGCCAGCAGCGTCACCGGGGATTCACCCCTCCACTTT.

This chain uses TRBV27 with TRBJ2-3; D possibly corresponds to TRBD2 (5 bases). Germline assignment: CDR1 MNHEY and CDR2 SMNVEV (reference sequence). V shed 1 base and J shed 1 base, with 12 bases lying between them. The CDR3 is 16 residues long. The CDR3 region has the DNA TGTGCCAGCAGTTTATTGGTGGGAGCGGGCACAGATACGCAGTATTTT. This sequence encodes CASSLLVGAGTDTQYF.

This clonotype came up a few times. This sequence joins TRBV3-1 and TRBJ1-2, with 9 bases fitting TRBD1. Unmatched junction bases numbered 8, after V lost 0 bases and J lost 6 bases. The CDR3 contains 16 residues. Germline CDR1 reads LGHDT; CDR2 reads YNNKEL (reference sequence). CDR3 bases: TGTGCCAGCAGCCAAGATATCCTCGGACAGGGGAATGGCTACACCTTC. Translation: CASSQDILGQGNGYTF.

This clonotype was counted ten times or more. This chain uses TRBV7-9 with TRBJ2-3; tentatively, D is TRBD1 or TRBD2 (5 bases each). The CDR3 runs 14 residues. The germline CDR1 and CDR2 sequences are SEHNR and FQNEAQ (reference sequence). Trimming took 0 bases from V and 2 from J, leaving 6 bases between them. The CDR3, as DNA: TGTGCCAGCAGCTTAGCCGGGACCACAGATACGCAGTATTTT. Translation gives CASSLAGTTDTQYF. Based on the CDR3 plus reference TRBV7-9 and TRBJ2-3, the full variable domain is DTGVSQNPRHKITKRGQNVTFRCDPISEHNRLYWYRQTLGQGPEFLTYFQNEAQLEKSRLLSDRFSAERPKGSFSTLEIQRTEQGDSAMYLCASSLAGTTDTQYFGPGTRLTVL.

This rearrangement joins TRBV4-1 to TRBJ2-3; D might be TRBD1 (5 bases). Trimming removed 0 bases at V and 2 bases at J, with 12 bases between. This CDR3 region has 16 residues. Germline V gene sequence: CDR1 MGHRA, CDR2 YSYEKL. The CDR3, as DNA: TGCGCCAGCAGCCAAGATAAGGGGCTCAACACAGATACGCAGTATTTT. It specifies CASSQDKGLNTDTQYF.

This clonotype was picked up a small number of times. J is TRBJ2-1 and V is TRBV5-1; 11 bases agree with TRBD2. With 4 bases clipped from V and 2 bases from J, the junction kept 8 bases outside the gene matches. Germline-derived CDR1 and CDR2 are SGHRS and YFSETQ. This CDR3 comprises 17 residues. CDR3 residues: CASSQKTSGRTYNEQFF. In DNA form, the CDR3 reads TGCGCCAGCAGCCAGAAAACTAGCGGGAGAACCTACAATGAGCAGTTCTTC.

The genes are TRBV6-1 and TRBJ1-5; TRBD1 matches 7 bases. This CDR3 comprises 17 residues. The V segment lost 4 bases and the J segment 2 bases; nucleotides outside the gene matches: 11. Germline V gene data show CDR1 as MNHNS and CDR2 as SASEGT. The CDR3 nucleotides read TGTGCCAGCAGTGTCGGCGGAGGGGGCTGGGGCAATCAGCCCCAGCATTTT. Translated, it gives CASSVGGGGWGNQPQHF.

This clonotype has more than one count but fewer than ten. The V gene is TRBV10-3, the J gene TRBJ2-5; D possibly matches TRBD1 or TRBD2 (6 bases each). V shed 4 bases and J shed 0 bases, with 9 bases lying between them. The CDR3 totals 14 residues. The germline CDR1 and CDR2 sequences are ENHRY and SYGVKD. CDR3 in amino acids: CAISGGDNQETQYF. The CDR3 DNA reads TGTGCCATCAGTGGGGGGGACAACCAAGAGACCCAGTACTTC.